One TCR beta chain is described in this entry. This clonotype has ten or more counts. Its antigen is not yet known. No clone much larger than this one lies a single base away; base qualities are absent. Synovial fluid samples and blood samples obtained from the same ankylosing spondylitis patients were matched. The data were obtained in a study of CD8 T cells in ankylosing spondylitis (dated by TCRdb to the late 2010s). The study in broad terms: The study set out to find disease-linked TCR variants by profiling T cell receptor beta repertoires in ankylosing spondylitis patients and healthy donors. The full study cohort was made up of 25 to 30 ankylosing spondylitis patients and some 100 healthy donors. Samples of peripheral blood were taken, and for ankylosing spondylitis patients, synovial fluid was collected as well. Summary of the overall study and its limitations: Some motif variants were previously reported in synovial fluid and blood of reactive arthritis patients, suggesting common disease-initiation mechanisms. The disease-linked clones showed a CD8+ phenotype and occurred at relatively low frequencies in peripheral blood. Significant enrichment of the disease-linked clones was reported in matched synovial fluid samples from ankylosing spondylitis patients. A TCR beta motif made up of several highly homologous amino acid variants appeared to be characteristic of blood from ankylosing spondylitis patients.

This sample was sequenced with an Illumina HiSeq 2500. TCR beta libraries were prepared by quantitative 5'-RACE with molecular barcodes. The authors' analysis ran thus. A new computational method, built on a probabilistic model of VDJ rearrangement, was used to identify disease-linked TCR variants. TCRdb itself trimmed the public reads at Q25 with fastp, ran MiXCR and retained productive beta chains. Identical CDR3 proteins give one entry, which carries the most common genes and DNA. These V and J calls derive from TCRdb rather than the authors' analysis. For this sample there are 36,000 or so distinct CDR3 sequences; about 11% appear just once. The ten largest clonotypes hold roughly a fifth of the sample. Between the V and J ends, shortened by 1 base and 2 bases respectively, the junction contains 12 bases. The germline V gene yields MGHRA for CDR1 and YSYEKL for CDR2. Reading from cysteine to phenylalanine, the CDR3 counts 16 amino acids. Here the CDR3 DNA is all that survives: 48 bases in frame from base 1.

The sample was synovial fluid, either unsorted or a sorted T cell fraction (not recorded which). The sequence is built from TRBV4-1 and TRBJ1-5; the D gene is not confidently resolved. This TCR was sampled from a male donor with ankylosing spondylitis. The CDR3 here reads CASSQVSGEGNQPQHF. In nucleotide form, the sequence is TGCGCCAGCAGCCAAGTTTCCGGGGAGGGCAATCAGCCCCAGCATTTT.